These 3 T cell receptor beta chains originate from one sample sequenced in a study of tumor-infiltrating lymphocytes in primary liver carcinoma. From unsorted bulk tissue weighing roughly 17-34 mg, DNA and RNA were co-extracted. The input was about 490 ng total RNA; TCR beta cDNA was made from it with a constant-region primer. For TCR beta, libraries were produced by three nested multiplex PCR rounds using slightly modified ARM-PCR. Each of the first two PCR rounds ran roughly 9 cycles with TRBV1-TRBV30 forward and C-beta reverse primers. TCRdb recomputed calls from the multiplex PCR reads with MiXCR, one row per CDR3 protein. The table includes 80,000 to 100,000 distinct CDR3 sequences, approximately 68% detected once. The sequencing sample was made of tumor-adjacent normal liver tissue. The receptors were gathered from a man aged 40-49 years with primary liver carcinoma and hepatitis B virus infection.

Concerning this clonotype itself: At one boundary the junction diverges from the germline segment, which might be a read error. The chain joins TRBV11-2 to TRBJ1-4; 8 bases agree with TRBD1. This CDR3 is built from 15 residues. Germline lookup yields CDR1 SGHAT and CDR2 FQNNGV. The CDR3: CTSSSIGQGGEKLFF. The DNA of the CDR3 is TGTACCAGCAGCTCAATTGGACAGGGCGGTGAAAAACTGTTTTTT.

This clonotype showed up just a few times. This sequence may be a read error, since a much larger clone differs from it by one base. The genes are TRBV12-3 or TRBV12-4 and TRBJ2-5; D possibly uses TRBD1 or TRBD2 (5 bases each). V dropped 5 bases and J dropped 5 bases, with 12 bases sitting between them. CDR3 size: 13 residues. The CDR3 nucleotides are TGTGCCAGCAGTCGGACATGGGGGGAGACCCAGTACTTC. Translating gives CASSRTWGETQYF.

The count of this clonotype is one. A junction end diverges from the germline sequence, so it may reflect a read error. The chain has TRBV11-1 and TRBJ2-7, with a weak D call TRBD1 (6 bases). CDR3 size: 15 residues. The germline V gene encodes CDR1 SGHAT and CDR2 FQDESV (reference sequence). In nucleotides, the CDR3 is TGTGCCAGCAGGTTCGACGGACAGTTCTACTACGAGCAGTATTTC. Translating gives CASRFDGQFYYEQYF.